The 25 T cell receptor beta chains below all came from one sample that was sequenced in a study of T cell responses to AZD1222 COVID-19 vaccine. TCRdb's copy holds only in-frame clones and misses some; the assay was immunoSEQ multiplex PCR. Found here are about 140,000 clones; the top ten clones hold 2% to 2.5%. Sequenced material: peripheral blood. These receptors originate from an adult in good health.

The rearrangement joins TRBV11-2 to TRBJ1-1, with 9 nucleotides matching TRBD1. The germline gives CDR1 SGHAT, CDR2 FQNNGV. Losses at the gene ends were 1 base for V and 7 bases for J; bases not matched to a gene: 10. This CDR3 contains 16 residues. Here the CDR3 reads CASSLGVGQGDSEAFF. CDR3 bases: TGTGCCAGCAGCTTAGGGGTGGGACAGGGAGATAGTGAAGCTTTCTTT.

This chain joins TRBV5-4 and TRBJ1-4, with D unresolved. V was shortened by 4 bases and J by 6 bases, with 10 bases between the two germline ends. The CDR3 spans 13 residues. CDR1 and CDR2 (germline): SGHNT, YYREEE (reference sequence). The CDR3 DNA follows: TGTGCCAGCAGCCCCCAGAGGGATGAAAAACTGTTTTTT. This gives the protein CASSPQRDEKLFF. The variable domain in full, with the rest retrieved from reference TRBV5-4 and TRBJ1-4, is ETGVTQSPTHLIKTRGQQVTLRCSSQSGHNTVSWYQQALGQGPQFIFQYYREEENGRGNFPPRFSGLQFPNYSSELNVNALELDDSALYLCASSPQRDEKLFFGSGTQLSVL.

The V call is TRBV7-7, the J call TRBJ2-5, with TRBD2 identical over 12 bases. CDR3 length: 17 amino acids. V was pared by 5 bases and J by 1 base, with 8 bases of the junction left unmatched. The germline CDR1 and CDR2 sequences are SSHAT and FNYEAQ (reference sequence). CDR3: CASSQTSGGPAQETQYF. CDR3 DNA: TGTGCCAGCAGCCAAACTAGCGGGGGGCCAGCCCAAGAGACCCAGTACTTC.

With regard to this clone: This sample also contains other DNA sequences that code for the same CDR3. The chain joins TRBV30 to TRBJ1-5; D might be TRBD1 (6 bases). CDR3 size: 12 residues. Per the germline V gene, CDR1 is GTSNPN and CDR2 is SVGIG (reference sequence). Trimming pared 5 bases from V and 2 bases from J, leaving 7 bases between. In nucleotides, the CDR3 is TGTGCCTGGTCAGGGGGCAATCAGCCCCAGCATTTT. It translates to CAWSGGNQPQHF.

The gene calls are TRBV2 and TRBJ1-5; 7 positions match TRBD1. This CDR3 spans 16 amino acids. The J segment lost 5 bases and the V segment lost 2 bases, leaving 9 bases of the junction unmatched. CDR1 and CDR2 from the germline V gene are SNHLY and FYNNEI. The chain's CDR3 is CASSEIMAGGDQPQHF. The CDR3 DNA follows: TGTGCCAGCAGTGAAATTATGGCAGGGGGGGATCAGCCCCAGCATTTT.

V usage is TRBV6-2 or TRBV6-3 and J usage is TRBJ2-5; D may match TRBD1 or TRBD2 (5 bases each). The ends were cut back, 2 bases at V and 3 bases at J, with 7 bases in the middle. The CDR3 contains 13 residues. CDR1 is MNHEY, CDR2 SVGEGT, per germline. The CDR3 bases are TGTGCCAGCAGTTACGGGGGTGAAGAGACCCAGTACTTC. This encodes CASSYGGEETQYF.

V is TRBV5-5 and J is TRBJ2-3, with a weak D call TRBD1 (5 bases). Per the germline V gene, CDR1 is SGHKS and CDR2 is YYEKEE (reference sequence). V was shortened by 4 bases and J by 0 bases, with 12 bases between the two germline ends. This CDR3 is 15 amino acids long. The CDR3, as DNA: TGTGCCAGCAGCCAAAGGACAATTAGCACAGATACGCAGTATTTT. This translates into CASSQRTISTDTQYF.

The chain carries TRBV12-3 or TRBV12-4 and TRBJ1-6; D not certain. The CDR3 runs 13 residues. The V end lost 6 bases, the J end lost 9 bases, and 12 bases lay between the germline ends. CDR3 sequence: CASSPGPASPLHF. The CDR3 region has the DNA TGTGCCAGCAGCCCCGGTCCGGCTTCACCCCTCCACTTT.

The gene calls are TRBV18 and TRBJ1-1; 7 nucleotides align to TRBD1. The CDR3 runs 14 residues. V shed 8 bases, J shed 1 base, and the junction held 7 bases outside the gene matches. Germline loops: CDR1 KGHSH, CDR2 LQKENI. The chain's CDR3 is CASRTSGGNTEAFF. The CDR3 DNA sequence: TGTGCCAGCCGAACCTCAGGGGGGAACACTGAAGCTTTCTTT.

This chain connects TRBV28 to TRBJ1-5; 9 nucleotides align to TRBD1. J gave up 1 base and V 5 bases, and 3 bases lay outside the gene matches. CDR1 and CDR2 from the germline V gene are MDHEN and SYDVKM. The CDR3 contains 15 residues. The CDR3 here is CASSTGGASNQPQHF. CDR3 nucleotides: TGTGCCAGCAGTACAGGGGGCGCGAGCAATCAGCCCCAGCATTTT.

The chain couples TRBV3-1 (or the pseudogene TRBV3-2) to TRBJ2-5; TRBD1 matches at 9 bases. The ends lost 1 base at V and 4 bases at J; junction bases unmatched: 7. CDR1 and CDR2 from the germline V gene are LGHDT and YNNKEL (reference sequence). The CDR3 has 16 residues. This CDR3 is CASSQGDREGGETQYF. The CDR3 nucleotides are TGTGCCAGCAGCCAAGGGGACAGGGAGGGGGGAGAGACCCAGTACTTC.

The rearrangement links TRBV2 to TRBJ1-3, with D tentatively TRBD1 (6 bases). The germline gives CDR1 SNHLY, CDR2 FYNNEI. The length of the CDR3 is 15 residues. V dropped 4 bases and J dropped 0 bases, with 10 bases sitting between them. CDR3 loop: CASSVVGGSGNTIYF. CDR3 DNA sequence: TGTGCCAGCAGTGTGGTAGGGGGCTCTGGAAACACCATATATTTT.

The J gene is TRBJ1-2, the V gene TRBV24-1; D remains unclear. V lost 4 bases and J 6 bases, leaving 11 bases between the germline ends. CDR3 length: 13 residues. From germline, CDR1 is KGHDR and CDR2 SFDVKD. Written as DNA, the CDR3 is TGTGCCACCAGTGACTCCGGACGGCATGGCTACACCTTC. Protein: CATSDSGRHGYTF.

The chain joins TRBV30 to TRBJ2-3; unclear D gene. The V gene lost 3 bases and the J gene lost 2 bases, with 12 bases spanning the gap. The CDR3 spans 14 residues. Germline loops: CDR1 GTSNPN, CDR2 SVGIG (reference sequence). CDR3 region: CAWSLWGDTDTQYF. CDR3 DNA: TGTGCCTGGAGCCTTTGGGGTGACACAGATACGCAGTATTTT.

V and J are TRBV30 and TRBJ1-1; the D gene is possibly TRBD1 (5 bases). The CDR3 totals 13 residues. Germline V gene lookup returns CDR1 GTSNPN and CDR2 SVGIG (reference sequence). Trimming removed 4 bases at V and 3 bases at J, with 12 bases between. The CDR3 sequence: CAWTGREDTEAFF. DNA of the CDR3: TGTGCCTGGACGGGACGCGAGGACACTGAAGCTTTCTTT.

The gene calls are TRBV21-1 and TRBJ1-5; the D call of TRBD1 is as the table states it, not checked on the DNA. TRBV21-1 is labeled a pseudogene. This CDR3 is 18 amino acids long. The CDR3 loop is CASSKEEGAFGFIQPQHF. CDR3 DNA: TGTGCCAGCAGCAAAGAAGAGGGGGCGTTTGGTTTCATACAGCCCCAGCATTTT.

The gene calls are TRBV20-1 and TRBJ1-2; D ambiguous. The CDR3 sequence is 14 residues long. The ends were cut back, 3 bases at V and 0 bases at J, with 11 bases in the middle. Germline V lookup: CDR1 DFQATT, CDR2 SNEGSKA (reference sequence). For the CDR3, the DNA is TGCAGTGCTAGTAGTCAGGACCCTAACTATGGCTACACCTTC. Translated, it gives CSASSQDPNYGYTF.

This chain connects TRBV2 to TRBJ2-1; 8 bases align to TRBD2. Germline lookup yields CDR1 SNHLY and CDR2 FYNNEI. The CDR3 has 14 residues. V lost 1 base, J lost 12 bases, and 8 bases stayed unmatched. The CDR3 coding sequence is TGTGCCAGCAGTGAAGATAGCGGGGCGACTCGGCAGTTCTTC. As protein: CASSEDSGATRQFF.

The rearrangement links TRBV29-1 to TRBJ2-3; D is ambiguous. This CDR3 has 13 residues. CDR1 and CDR2 from the germline V gene are SQVTM and ANQGSEA. V was cut by 4 bases and J by 0 bases, with 8 bases left in between. The CDR3 region is CSVGPDSTDTQYF. CDR3 sequence (DNA): TGCAGCGTTGGACCTGATAGCACAGATACGCAGTATTTT.

The chain joins TRBV2 to TRBJ2-7; D may be TRBD1 (5 bases). This CDR3 comprises 12 residues. V was clipped by 7 bases and J by 2 bases, with 9 bases between them. Germline values: CDR1 SNHLY, CDR2 FYNNEI. The CDR3 sequence: CASKDNPYEQYF. DNA for the CDR3: TGTGCCAGCAAGGACAACCCCTACGAGCAGTACTTC.

This sequence joins TRBV9 and TRBJ2-5; 7 bases align to TRBD1. Losses at the gene ends were 4 bases for V and 2 bases for J; bases not matched to a gene: 11. The germline gives CDR1 SGDLS, CDR2 YYNGEE. This CDR3 is 16 amino acids long. The CDR3 DNA follows: TGTGCCAGCAGCACCCCCCGTGAGGGGGCACAAGAGACCCAGTACTTC. The encoded protein is CASSTPREGAQETQYF.

The chain recombines TRBV7-9 with TRBJ1-2; D is possibly TRBD1 (5 bases). The CDR3 runs 15 residues. The V and J ends lost 1 base and 2 bases respectively, with 11 bases between them. Per the germline V gene, CDR1 is SEHNR and CDR2 is FQNEAQ (reference sequence). DNA for the CDR3: TGTGCCAGCAGCTTAGATAGGGACGGGAACTATGGCTACACCTTC. Protein product: CASSLDRDGNYGYTF.

The chain carries TRBV5-1 and TRBJ1-1; TRBD1 matches at 7 bases. This CDR3 contains 14 residues. V lost 6 bases to trimming and J lost 5 bases; unmatched junction nucleotides: 10. CDR1 is SGHRS, CDR2 YFSETQ, per germline. CDR3 amino acids: CASTQTGAGTEAFF. The CDR3 DNA reads as TGCGCCAGCACCCAAACAGGGGCGGGGACTGAAGCTTTCTTT.

The chain couples TRBV10-3 to TRBJ1-4; the match to TRBD1 covers 7 bases. The CDR3 contains 14 residues. With V trimmed by 3 bases and J by 8 bases, 6 bases remained unmatched. The germline gives CDR1 ENHRY, CDR2 SYGVKD. The CDR3 here is CAISEAGGEEKLFF. In nucleotides, the CDR3 is TGTGCCATCAGTGAAGCAGGGGGGGAGGAAAAACTGTTTTTT.

This rearrangement joins TRBV9 to TRBJ2-1; TRBD2 matches 7 bases. The CDR3 totals 15 residues. CDR1 and CDR2 (germline): SGDLS, YYNGEE. After removal of 3 bases from V and 4 bases from J, the junction contained 7 bases not matched to a gene. In nucleotides, the CDR3 is TGTGCCAGCAGCGCAGCGGGGCGGTATTACAATGAGCAGTTCTTC. It is translated as CASSAAGRYYNEQFF.